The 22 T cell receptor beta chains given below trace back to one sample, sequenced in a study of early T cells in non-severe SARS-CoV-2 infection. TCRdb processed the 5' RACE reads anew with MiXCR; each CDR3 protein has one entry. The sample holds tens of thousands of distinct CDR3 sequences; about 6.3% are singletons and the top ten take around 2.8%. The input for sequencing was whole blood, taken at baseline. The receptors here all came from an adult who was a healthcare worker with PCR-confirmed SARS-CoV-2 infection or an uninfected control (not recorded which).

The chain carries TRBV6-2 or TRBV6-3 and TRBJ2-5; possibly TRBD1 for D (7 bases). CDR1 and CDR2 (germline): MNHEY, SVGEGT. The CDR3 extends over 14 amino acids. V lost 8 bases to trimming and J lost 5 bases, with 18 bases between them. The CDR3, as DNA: TGTGCCAGCGGCGGGACAGCCGAACGGGAGACCCAGTACTTC. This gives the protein CASGGTAERETQYF.

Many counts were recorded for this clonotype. CDR3 DNA sequence: TGTGCCAGCAGTTTGGCCGGACTGAGGACTGAAGCTTTCTTT. The encoded protein is CASSLAGLRTEAFF. The chain recombines TRBV12-3 or TRBV12-4 with TRBJ1-1; no firm D call. Deletions cut 3 bases from V and 5 bases from J, with 13 bases between. There are 14 residues in the CDR3.

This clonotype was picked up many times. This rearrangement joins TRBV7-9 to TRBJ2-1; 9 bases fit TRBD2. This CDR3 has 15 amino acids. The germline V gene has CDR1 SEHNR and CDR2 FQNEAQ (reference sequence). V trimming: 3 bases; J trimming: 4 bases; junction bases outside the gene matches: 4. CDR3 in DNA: TGTGCCAGCAGCTTTGAAGCGGGGGGTTACAATGAGCAGTTCTTC. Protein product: CASSFEAGGYNEQFF.

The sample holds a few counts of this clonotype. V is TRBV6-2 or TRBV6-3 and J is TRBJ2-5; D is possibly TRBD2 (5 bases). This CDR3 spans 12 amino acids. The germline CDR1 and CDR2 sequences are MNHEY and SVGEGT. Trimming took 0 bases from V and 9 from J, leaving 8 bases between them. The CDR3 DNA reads TGTGCCAGCAGTTACTCGAGGGCGCCCCAGTACTTC. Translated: CASSYSRAPQYF.

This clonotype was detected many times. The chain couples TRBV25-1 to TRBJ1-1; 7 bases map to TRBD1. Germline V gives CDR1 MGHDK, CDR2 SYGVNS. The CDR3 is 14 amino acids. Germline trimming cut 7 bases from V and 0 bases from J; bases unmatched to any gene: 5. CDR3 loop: CASMRQGMNTEAFF. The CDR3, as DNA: TGTGCCAGCATGAGACAGGGTATGAACACTGAAGCTTTCTTT.

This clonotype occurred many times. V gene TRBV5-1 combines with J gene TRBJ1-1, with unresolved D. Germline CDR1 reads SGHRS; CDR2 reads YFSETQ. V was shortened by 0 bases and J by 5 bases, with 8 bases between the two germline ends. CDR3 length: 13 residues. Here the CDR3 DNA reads TGCGCCAGCAGCTTGGCCGGGCGAACTGAAGCTTTCTTT. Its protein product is CASSLAGRTEAFF.

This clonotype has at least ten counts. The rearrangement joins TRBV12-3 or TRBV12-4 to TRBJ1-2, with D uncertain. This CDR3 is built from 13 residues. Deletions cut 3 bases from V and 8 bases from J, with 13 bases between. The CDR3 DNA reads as TGTGCCAGCAGTTTCACACGGGGTGAAGGCTACACCTTC. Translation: CASSFTRGEGYTF.

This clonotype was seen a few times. CDR3 in amino acids: CASSGSLTDTQYF. CDR3 nucleotide sequence: TGCGCCAGCAGTGGGTCCTTAACAGATACGCAGTATTTT. The V call is TRBV10-1, the J call TRBJ2-3, with D unresolved. The CDR3 consists of 13 residues. Deletions cut 4 bases from V and 3 bases from J, with 8 bases between. CDR1 and CDR2 (germline): WNHNN, SYGVQD (reference sequence).

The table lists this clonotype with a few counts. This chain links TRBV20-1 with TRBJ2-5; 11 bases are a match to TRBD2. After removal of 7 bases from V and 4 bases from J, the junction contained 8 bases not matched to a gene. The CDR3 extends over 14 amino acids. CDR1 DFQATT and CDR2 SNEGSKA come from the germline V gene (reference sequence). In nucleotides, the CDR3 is TGCAGTGTGCCGGGACTAGCGGTCGTAGAGACCCAGTACTTC. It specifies CSVPGLAVVETQYF.

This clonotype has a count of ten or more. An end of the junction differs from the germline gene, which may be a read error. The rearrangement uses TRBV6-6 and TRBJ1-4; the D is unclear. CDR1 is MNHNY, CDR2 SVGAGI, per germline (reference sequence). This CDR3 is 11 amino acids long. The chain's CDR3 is CASSSTDSQYF. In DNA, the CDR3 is TGTGCCAGCAGTTCAACAGACTCCCAATATTTT.

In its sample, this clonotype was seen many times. The CDR3, as DNA: TGTGCCAGCAGCCTGTCCCTGGGAGAGACCCAGTACTTC. It yields the protein CASSLSLGETQYF. The V and J genes are TRBV11-2 and TRBJ2-5, with D unclear. V lost 5 bases and J 4 bases, leaving 11 bases between the germline ends. This CDR3 is built from 13 residues. Germline V gene data show CDR1 as SGHAT and CDR2 as FQNNGV.

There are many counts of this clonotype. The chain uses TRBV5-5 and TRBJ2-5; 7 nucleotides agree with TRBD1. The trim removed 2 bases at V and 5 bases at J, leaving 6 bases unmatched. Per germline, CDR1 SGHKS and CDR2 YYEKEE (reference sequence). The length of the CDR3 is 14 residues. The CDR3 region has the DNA TGTGCCAGCAGCTTACAGGGGATAAGTGAGACCCAGTACTTC. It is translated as CASSLQGISETQYF. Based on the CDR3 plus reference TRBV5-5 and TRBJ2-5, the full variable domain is DAGVTQSPTHLIKTRGQQVTLRCSPISGHKSVSWYQQVLGQGPQFIFQYYEKEERGRGNFPDRFSARQFPNYSSELNVNALLLGDSALYLCASSLQGISETQYFGPGTRLLVL.

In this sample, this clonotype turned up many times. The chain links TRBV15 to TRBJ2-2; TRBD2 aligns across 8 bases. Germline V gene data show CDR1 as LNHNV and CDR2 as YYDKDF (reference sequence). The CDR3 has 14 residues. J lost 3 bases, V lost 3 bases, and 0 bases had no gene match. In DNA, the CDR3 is TGTGCCACCAGCAGCGGGGGGGACACCGGGGAGCTGTTTTTT. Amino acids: CATSSGGDTGELFF.

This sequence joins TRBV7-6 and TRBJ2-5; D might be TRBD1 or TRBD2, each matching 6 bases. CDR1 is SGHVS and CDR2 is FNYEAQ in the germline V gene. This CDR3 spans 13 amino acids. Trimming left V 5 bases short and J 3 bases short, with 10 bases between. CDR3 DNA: TGTGCCAGCAGCCGGGGGCGGGAAGAGACCCAGTACTTC. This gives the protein CASSRGREETQYF.

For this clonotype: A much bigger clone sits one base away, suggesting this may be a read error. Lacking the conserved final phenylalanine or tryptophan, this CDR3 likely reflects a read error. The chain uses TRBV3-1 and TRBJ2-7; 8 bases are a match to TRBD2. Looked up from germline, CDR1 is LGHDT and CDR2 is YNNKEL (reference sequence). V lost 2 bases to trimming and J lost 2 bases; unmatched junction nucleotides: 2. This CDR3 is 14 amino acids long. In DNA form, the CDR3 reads TGTGCCAGCAGCCAAAGGACTAGCACCTACGAGCAGTACTAC. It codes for CASSQRTSTYEQYY.

The CDR3 DNA is TGTGCCAGCAGCTTAAGCGGGGGGCTGAACAATGAGCAGTTCTTC. Residues: CASSLSGGLNNEQFF. The V gene is TRBV12-3 or TRBV12-4, the J gene TRBJ2-1, with 9 bases fitting TRBD2. V lost 6 bases, J lost 5 bases, and 8 bases stayed unmatched. The CDR3 is 15 amino acids.

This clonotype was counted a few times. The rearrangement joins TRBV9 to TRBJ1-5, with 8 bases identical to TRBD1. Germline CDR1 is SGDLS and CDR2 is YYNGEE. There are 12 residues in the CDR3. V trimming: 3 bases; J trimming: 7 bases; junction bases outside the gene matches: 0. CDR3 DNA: TGTGCCAGCAGCGCAGGGGGCCAGCCCCAGCATTTT. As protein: CASSAGGQPQHF.

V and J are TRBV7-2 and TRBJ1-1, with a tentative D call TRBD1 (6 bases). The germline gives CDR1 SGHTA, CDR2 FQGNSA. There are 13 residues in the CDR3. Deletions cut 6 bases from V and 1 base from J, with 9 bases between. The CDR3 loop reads CASRRGQNTEAFF. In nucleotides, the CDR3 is TGTGCCAGCAGACGGGGACAGAACACTGAAGCTTTCTTT.

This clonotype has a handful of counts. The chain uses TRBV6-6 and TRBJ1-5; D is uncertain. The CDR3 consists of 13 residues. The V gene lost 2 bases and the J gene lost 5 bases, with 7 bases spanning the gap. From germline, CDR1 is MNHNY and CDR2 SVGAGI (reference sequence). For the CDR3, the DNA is TGTGCCAGCAGTTACGGGCCCCATCAGCCCCAGCATTTT. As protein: CASSYGPHQPQHF.

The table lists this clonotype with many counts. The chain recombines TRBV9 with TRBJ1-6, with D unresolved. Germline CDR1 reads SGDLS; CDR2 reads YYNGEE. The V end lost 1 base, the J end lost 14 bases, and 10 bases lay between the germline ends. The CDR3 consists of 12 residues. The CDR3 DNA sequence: TGTGCCAGCAGCGTAAGCGGTTCTGCCCTCCACTTT. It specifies CASSVSGSALHF.

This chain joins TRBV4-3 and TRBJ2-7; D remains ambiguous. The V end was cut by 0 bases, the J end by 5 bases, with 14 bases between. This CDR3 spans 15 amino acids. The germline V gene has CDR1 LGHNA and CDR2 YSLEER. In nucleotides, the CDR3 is TGCGCCAGCAGCCAAGATCTCTCCATAGGTGACGAGCAGTACTTC. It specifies CASSQDLSIGDEQYF.

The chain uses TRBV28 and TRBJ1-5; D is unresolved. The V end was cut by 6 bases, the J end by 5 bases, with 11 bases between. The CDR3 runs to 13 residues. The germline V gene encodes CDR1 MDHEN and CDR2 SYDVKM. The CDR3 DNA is TGTGCCAGCAGGGTGGAGGGCTATCAGCCCCAGCATTTT. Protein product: CASRVEGYQPQHF.